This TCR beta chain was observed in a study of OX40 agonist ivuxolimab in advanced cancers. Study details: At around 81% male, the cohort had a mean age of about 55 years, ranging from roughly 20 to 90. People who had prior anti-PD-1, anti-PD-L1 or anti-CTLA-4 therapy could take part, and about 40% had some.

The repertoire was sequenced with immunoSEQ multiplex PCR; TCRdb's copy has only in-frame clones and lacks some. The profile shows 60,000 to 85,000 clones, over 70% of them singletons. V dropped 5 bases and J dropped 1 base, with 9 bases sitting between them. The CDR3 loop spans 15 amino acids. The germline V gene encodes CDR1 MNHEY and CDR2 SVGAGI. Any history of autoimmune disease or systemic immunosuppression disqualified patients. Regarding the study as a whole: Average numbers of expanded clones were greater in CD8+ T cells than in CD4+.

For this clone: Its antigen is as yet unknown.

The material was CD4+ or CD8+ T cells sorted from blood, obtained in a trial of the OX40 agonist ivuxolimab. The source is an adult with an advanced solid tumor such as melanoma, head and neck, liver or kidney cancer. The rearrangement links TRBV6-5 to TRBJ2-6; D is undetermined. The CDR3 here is CASSAPGSGANVLTF. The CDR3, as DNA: TGTGCCAGCAGTGCCCCCGGATCTGGGGCCAACGTCCTGACTTTC.